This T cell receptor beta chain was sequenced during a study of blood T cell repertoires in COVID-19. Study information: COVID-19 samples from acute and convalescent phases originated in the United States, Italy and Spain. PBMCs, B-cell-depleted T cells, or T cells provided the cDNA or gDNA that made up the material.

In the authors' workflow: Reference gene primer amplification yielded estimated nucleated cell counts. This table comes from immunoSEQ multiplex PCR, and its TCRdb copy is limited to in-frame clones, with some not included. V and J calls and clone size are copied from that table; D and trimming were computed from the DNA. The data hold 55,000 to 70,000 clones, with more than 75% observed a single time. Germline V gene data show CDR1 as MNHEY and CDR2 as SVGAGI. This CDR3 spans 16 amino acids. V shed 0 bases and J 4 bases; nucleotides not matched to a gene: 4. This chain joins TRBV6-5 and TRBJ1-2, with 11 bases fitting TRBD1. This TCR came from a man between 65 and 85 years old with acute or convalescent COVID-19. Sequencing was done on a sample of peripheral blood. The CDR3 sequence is CASSYSGTGGAYGYTF. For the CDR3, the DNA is TGTGCCAGCAGTTACTCGGGGACAGGGGGAGCCTATGGCTACACCTTC.